The 32 T cell receptor beta chains in this list originate from one sample, sequenced in a study of shared clonotypes between healthy human individuals. TCRdb's table, derived via immunoSEQ multiplex PCR, lists solely in-frame clones and lacks some. This repertoire shows some 980,000 clones, 76% found once; its top ten account for about 1.5%. What was sequenced was memory CD4+ T cells sorted from blood. Subset meaning: CD45RA-negative fraction. These receptors were taken from a man aged 18 to 35 in good health.

The J gene is TRBJ2-1, the V gene TRBV25-1; D is possibly TRBD2 (6 bases). CDR3 size: 16 residues. Germline lookup yields CDR1 MGHDK and CDR2 SYGVNS. Deletions cut 4 bases from V and 1 base from J, with 14 bases between. The CDR3 sequence is CASSVMTGESYNEQFF. CDR3 bases: TGTGCCAGCAGTGTAATGACGGGAGAATCCTACAATGAGCAGTTCTTC.

The J gene is TRBJ2-5, the V gene TRBV2, with D unresolved. Germline CDR1 and CDR2: SNHLY and FYNNEI. Trimming stripped 6 bases from V and 5 bases from J, with 10 bases between. The CDR3 totals 12 residues. The CDR3 loop is CASSPRRETQYF. The DNA for the CDR3 is TGTGCCAGCAGCCCGCGCAGGGAGACCCAGTACTTC.

The rearrangement uses TRBV6-5 and TRBJ2-5; D is perhaps TRBD2 (6 bases). The length of the CDR3 is 15 residues. The germline V gene encodes CDR1 MNHEY and CDR2 SVGAGI. V lost 6 bases and J 1 base, leaving 15 bases between the germline ends. The DNA of the CDR3 is TGTGCCAGCAGCCCCTTTGGGAGGAGCCAAGAGACCCAGTACTTC. Protein product: CASSPFGRSQETQYF.

V and J are TRBV10-3 and TRBJ1-1; D call uncertain. The germline CDR1 and CDR2 sequences are ENHRY and SYGVKD. V gave up 8 bases and J gave up 5 bases, with 15 bases separating them. The CDR3 runs 13 residues. The CDR3 nucleotides read TGTGCCATCGCGGGTGGGGTAGAAACTGAAGCTTTCTTT. This sequence encodes CAIAGGVETEAFF.

Note on this clone: Within the sample, other DNA sequences also encode this same CDR3. The gene calls are TRBV14 and TRBJ1-1; no firm D call. Trimming pared 0 bases from V and 0 bases from J, leaving 5 bases between. Germline V gene lookup returns CDR1 SGHDN and CDR2 FVKESK. The CDR3 covers 14 residues. CDR3 in DNA: TGTGCCAGCAGCCAAGATACTGTGAACACTGAAGCTTTCTTT. This encodes CASSQDTVNTEAFF.

The V and J genes are TRBV6-1 and TRBJ1-6; 10 nucleotides agree with TRBD1. CDR3 length equals 16 residues. Trimming at V came to 2 bases and at J to 6 bases, leaving 4 bases not matched to a gene. Germline CDR1 reads MNHNS; CDR2 reads SASEGT. CDR3 sequence reads: CASSERGQGSNSPLHF. CDR3 DNA: TGTGCCAGCAGTGAAAGGGGACAGGGGAGTAATTCACCCCTCCACTTT.

The V call is TRBV29-1, the J call TRBJ2-2; D might be TRBD1 or TRBD2, each matching 5 bases. CDR1 is SQVTM and CDR2 is ANQGSEA in the germline V gene. Trimming stripped 4 bases from V and 6 bases from J, with 12 bases between. The CDR3 loop spans 13 amino acids. This CDR3 is CSVGGPGPGELFF. In DNA form, the CDR3 reads TGCAGCGTTGGGGGTCCGGGGCCCGGGGAGCTGTTTTTT.

This clone was recorded once. This rearrangement joins TRBV5-1 to TRBJ2-1; TRBD2 matches 8 bases. Losses at the gene ends were 3 bases for V and 9 bases for J; bases not matched to a gene: 8. CDR3 length equals 14 residues. Germline V gene lookup returns CDR1 SGHRS and CDR2 YFSETQ. CDR3 loop: CASSSQAGAPEQFF. In DNA, the CDR3 is TGCGCCAGCAGCTCCCAAGCGGGAGCACCTGAGCAGTTCTTC. Drawing the rest from reference TRBV5-1 and TRBJ2-1, the complete variable domain is KAGVTQTPRYLIKTRGQQVTLSCSPISGHRSVSWYQQTPGQGLQFLFEYFSETQRNKGNFPGRFSGRQFSNSRSEMNVSTLELGDSALYLCASSSQAGAPEQFFGPGTRLTVL.

This clone was counted a few times. The chain uses TRBV5-1 and TRBJ2-7; TRBD1 agrees at 8 bases. Germline lookup yields CDR1 SGHRS and CDR2 YFSETQ. The CDR3 has 20 residues. Trimming cost V 0 bases and J 4 bases; bases outside gene matches: 21. CDR3 protein: CASSLEAVRVGTGSGYEQYF. CDR3 nucleotides: TGCGCCAGCAGCTTGGAAGCTGTTAGAGTGGGGACAGGTTCCGGGTACGAGCAGTACTTC. Based on the CDR3 plus reference TRBV5-1 and TRBJ2-7, the full variable domain is KAGVTQTPRYLIKTRGQQVTLSCSPISGHRSVSWYQQTPGQGLQFLFEYFSETQRNKGNFPGRFSGRQFSNSRSEMNVSTLELGDSALYLCASSLEAVRVGTGSGYEQYFGPGTRLTVT.

The chain couples TRBV27 to TRBJ2-7; a possible D gene is TRBD1 (6 bases). The germline CDR1 and CDR2 sequences are MNHEY and SMNVEV (reference sequence). The ends were cut back, 3 bases at V and 6 bases at J, with 18 bases in the middle. CDR3 length: 15 amino acids. Here the CDR3 DNA reads TGTGCCAGCAGTTTCCGGACAGTGGACCTACGCGAGCAGTACTTC. It specifies CASSFRTVDLREQYF.

The chain couples TRBV6-1 to TRBJ2-5; TRBD1 is a possible D gene (7 bases). The CDR3 runs to 13 residues. Germline CDR1 is MNHNS and CDR2 is SASEGT. The ends were cut back, 10 bases at V and 2 bases at J, with 14 bases in the middle. CDR3 loop: CAIAGQLQETQYF. The CDR3 DNA sequence: TGTGCCATCGCGGGACAGCTACAAGAGACCCAGTACTTC.

Regarding this clone: In the same sample, other DNA sequences code for this CDR3. The J gene is TRBJ2-6, the V gene TRBV7-2; no firm D call. The CDR3 is 16 residues long. Deletions cut 1 base from V and 0 bases from J, with 7 bases between. Germline CDR1 and CDR2: SGHTA and FQGNSA. CDR3 loop: CASSLVGYSGANVLTF. The CDR3 DNA reads as TGTGCCAGCAGCTTAGTAGGCTACTCTGGGGCCAACGTCCTGACTTTC. Full variable domain (rest looked up from reference TRBV7-2 and TRBJ2-6): GAGVSQSPSNKVTEKGKDVELRCDPISGHTALYWYRQSLGQGLEFLIYFQGNSAPDKSGLPSDRFSAERTGGSVSTLTIQRTQQEDSAVYLCASSLVGYSGANVLTFGAGSRLTVL.

The rearrangement links TRBV30 to TRBJ1-4, with 7 bases that match TRBD1. V dropped 4 bases and J dropped 4; count of bases not matched to a gene: 12. Germline CDR1 is GTSNPN and CDR2 is SVGIG (reference sequence). This CDR3 comprises 16 residues. The CDR3 loop is CAWTRSKTGNNEKLFF. The CDR3, as DNA: TGTGCCTGGACGAGATCTAAGACAGGGAATAATGAAAAACTGTTTTTT.

The gene calls are TRBV4-1 and TRBJ1-5; D might be TRBD1 (5 bases). CDR1 is MGHRA, CDR2 YSYEKL, per germline. The ends were cut back, 4 bases at V and 2 bases at J, with 9 bases in the middle. The CDR3 has 14 amino acids. CDR3 in amino acids: CASSPRGGNQPQHF. CDR3 in DNA: TGCGCCAGCAGCCCTAGGGGCGGCAATCAGCCCCAGCATTTT.

The V gene is TRBV18, the J gene TRBJ2-3; D is possibly TRBD2 (6 bases). The V and J ends lost 1 base and 2 bases respectively, with 19 bases between them. The CDR3 contains 18 residues. The germline V gene encodes CDR1 KGHSH and CDR2 LQKENI. CDR3 sequence: CASSPLPPGRGNTDTQYF. The CDR3 nucleotides read TGTGCCAGCTCACCACTTCCACCAGGACGGGGGAACACAGATACGCAGTATTTT.

This CDR3 reads CAISVKTGDTEAFF. The CDR3, as DNA: TGTGCCATCAGTGTTAAGACAGGGGACACTGAAGCTTTCTTT. The genes are TRBV10-3 and TRBJ1-1; 8 bases align to TRBD1. In germline, CDR1 is ENHRY, CDR2 SYGVKD. The CDR3 contains 14 residues. J lost 3 bases, V lost 4 bases, and 4 bases had no gene match.

This chain uses TRBV30 with TRBJ2-7; maybe TRBD1 (5 bases). The CDR3 length is 12 residues. Germline assignment: CDR1 GTSNPN and CDR2 SVGIG (reference sequence). V was pared by 3 bases and J by 10 bases, with 16 bases between. CDR3: CAWRPPQGPQYF. CDR3 DNA sequence: TGTGCCTGGAGGCCTCCCCAGGGTCCTCAGTACTTC. Full variable domain (missing parts from reference TRBV30 and TRBJ2-7): SQTIHQWPATLVQPVGSPLSLECTVEGTSNPNLYWYRQAAGRGLQLLFYSVGIGQISSEVPQNLSASRPQDRQFILSSKKLLLSDSGFYLCAWRPPQGPQYFGPGTRLTVT.

In regard to this clone: This CDR3 is also generated by other DNA sequences in the sample. The V call is TRBV7-2, the J call TRBJ1-1; D not certain. The CDR3 spans 13 residues. Germline V gene lookup returns CDR1 SGHTA and CDR2 FQGNSA. V lost 2 bases to trimming and J lost 1 base, with 5 bases between them. CDR3 protein: CASSLQRNTEAFF. CDR3 nucleotides: TGTGCCAGCAGCTTACAAAGGAACACTGAAGCTTTCTTT.

With regard to this clone: Other DNA sequences in the sample encode the same CDR3. V gene TRBV28 combines with J gene TRBJ2-5, with D tentatively TRBD2 (6 bases). Trimming removed 9 bases from V and 2 bases from J, with 13 bases in between. The CDR3 runs 13 residues. CDR1 is MDHEN and CDR2 is SYDVKM in the germline V gene. CDR3 nucleotide sequence: TGTGCCAGTTCCCTCGGGGGTCAAGAGACCCAGTACTTC. Amino acid sequence: CASSLGGQETQYF.

This clone was recorded only once. The CDR3 DNA is TGTGCCAGCAGCTTGGATTTTTGGACAGGAGTTTACAATGAGCAGTTCTTC. Protein product: CASSLDFWTGVYNEQFF. The gene calls are TRBV5-6 and TRBJ2-1; 7 nucleotides agree with TRBD1. The germline V gene has CDR1 SGHDT and CDR2 YYEEEE. The trim removed 0 bases at V and 4 bases at J, leaving 10 bases unmatched. The CDR3 is 17 amino acids.

This clone was recorded at least ten times. The chain uses TRBV11-2 and TRBJ2-3, with TRBD2 as a possible D gene (6 bases). V lost 2 bases and J 2 bases, leaving 11 bases between the germline ends. Per the germline V gene, CDR1 is SGHAT and CDR2 is FQNNGV. The CDR3 has 15 amino acids. The CDR3: CASSLIVAVTDTQYF. The CDR3, as DNA: TGTGCCAGCAGCTTAATAGTAGCGGTCACAGATACGCAGTATTTT.

V usage is TRBV4-1 and J usage is TRBJ2-2, with 10 bases matching TRBD2. This CDR3 has 14 residues. From germline, CDR1 is MGHRA and CDR2 YSYEKL. J was trimmed by 6 bases and V by 8 bases; bases with no gene match: 6. The CDR3 reads CASQSGGAPGELFF. DNA for the CDR3: TGCGCCAGCCAGAGCGGGGGGGCCCCCGGGGAGCTGTTTTTT.

This chain uses TRBV4-1 with TRBJ2-3; a possible D gene is TRBD1 (6 bases). Germline V gives CDR1 MGHRA, CDR2 YSYEKL. This CDR3 spans 14 amino acids. The V and J ends lost 4 bases and 5 bases respectively, with 13 bases between them. The CDR3 protein is CASSRYRDRDTQYF. CDR3 DNA sequence: TGCGCCAGCAGCCGCTACAGGGACCGAGATACGCAGTATTTT.

V gene TRBV5-1 combines with J gene TRBJ2-6; D gene ambiguous. The V gene's germline CDR1 is SGHRS and CDR2 YFSETQ. The CDR3 spans 15 residues. The ends were cut back, 0 bases at V and 0 bases at J, with 4 bases in the middle. The CDR3 spells CASSLGTSGANVLTF. As DNA, the CDR3 is TGCGCCAGCAGCTTGGGGACCTCTGGGGCCAACGTCCTGACTTTC.

The CDR3 DNA is TGTGCCAGTAGTCCCGGGCGAGATACGCAGTATTTT. Protein sequence: CASSPGRDTQYF. J is TRBJ2-3 and V is TRBV19; no clear D gene. Trimming took 5 bases from V and 5 from J, leaving 8 bases between them. From germline, CDR1 is LNHDA and CDR2 SQIVND (reference sequence). The CDR3 spans 12 residues.

The chain uses TRBV6-5 and TRBJ2-3; 10 nucleotides match TRBD2. CDR1 and CDR2 from the germline V gene are MNHEY and SVGAGI. J was trimmed by 8 bases and V by 5 bases; bases with no gene match: 10. The CDR3 extends over 15 amino acids. Here the CDR3 DNA reads TGTGCCAGCAGTCGTGCTAGCGGGAGCAGGCTTACGCAGTATTTT. Translating it yields CASSRASGSRLTQYF.

In the case of this clone: One end of the junction does not line up with germline, which may come from a read error. The chain couples TRBV28 to TRBJ1-4; 7 bases agree with TRBD1. Germline V gives CDR1 MDHEN, CDR2 SYDVKM. The length of the CDR3 is 16 residues. Here the CDR3 DNA reads TGTGCCAGCAGTTTACGCACAGGGGCCGGTGTTGAAAACCTGTTTTTT. It codes for CASSLRTGAGVENLFF.

The gene calls are TRBV28 and TRBJ1-2; 7 nucleotides align to TRBD1. CDR3 length equals 14 residues. Germline values: CDR1 MDHEN, CDR2 SYDVKM. J was trimmed by 2 bases and V by 1 base; bases with no gene match: 1. The CDR3 bases are TGTGCCAGCAGTTTATCGGGACAGAACTATGGCTACACCTTC. Protein product: CASSLSGQNYGYTF.

The chain employs TRBV9 and TRBJ1-3, with a possible D match to TRBD1 (6 bases). The CDR3 extends over 17 amino acids. The V gene's germline CDR1 is SGDLS and CDR2 YYNGEE. V lost 3 bases and J 0 bases, leaving 16 bases between the germline ends. CDR3 bases: TGTGCCAGCAGCGCACCAAGGGGGACGCGCTCTGGAAACACCATATATTTT. Its protein product is CASSAPRGTRSGNTIYF.

The genes are TRBV6-1 and TRBJ1-2; 7 bases match TRBD1. V shed 0 bases, J shed 10 bases, and the junction held 5 bases outside the gene matches. Germline V CDR1 and CDR2: MNHNS, SASEGT. The CDR3 is made up of 13 amino acids. The CDR3 here is CASSEAGTAYYTF. The DNA of the CDR3 is TGTGCCAGCAGTGAAGCGGGGACAGCCTACTACACCTTC.

The rearrangement uses TRBV18 and TRBJ1-6; D gene ambiguous. The CDR3 length is 17 residues. Between the trimmed V and J ends, which lost 0 bases and 4 bases, there was a span of 13 bases. Germline V lookup: CDR1 KGHSH, CDR2 LQKENI. The CDR3, as DNA: TGTGCCAGCTCACCACCCCCCGGTGGGGAGTATAATTCACCCCTCCACTTT. Its protein is CASSPPPGGEYNSPLHF.

This rearrangement joins TRBV19 to TRBJ2-1; D not resolved. This CDR3 is built from 14 residues. The V gene lost 4 bases and the J gene lost 10 bases, with 17 bases spanning the gap. The V gene's germline CDR1 is LNHDA and CDR2 SQIVND (reference sequence). DNA for the CDR3: TGTGCCAGTAGTAGTCCTATGACTCCTAGGGAGCAGTTCTTC. It specifies CASSSPMTPREQFF. The entire variable domain, with the rest obtained from reference TRBV19 and TRBJ2-1, is as follows: DGGITQSPKYLFRKEGQNVTLSCEQNLNHDAMYWYRQDPGQGLRLIYYSQIVNDFQKGDIAEGYSVSREKKESFPLTVTSAQKNPTAFYLCASSSPMTPREQFFGPGTRLTVL.